A single sample gave rise to the 24 T cell receptor beta chains below, sequenced in a study of neurological immune-mediated disorders. TCRdb reprocessed the 5' RACE reads with MiXCR, giving one entry per CDR3 protein. The table includes 40,000 to 45,000 distinct CDR3 sequences, roughly 6.3% detected once. The sequenced sample was CD4+ T cells from blood. All receptors derive from a woman aged 40 to 50 in good health.

This clonotype occurred many times. This sequence joins TRBV5-1 and TRBJ2-5, with TRBD2 matching 9 bases. Germline lookup yields CDR1 SGHRS and CDR2 YFSETQ. The CDR3 is 17 residues long. The V gene end was trimmed by 3 bases and the J gene end by 6 bases; junction bases not matched to a gene: 15. The CDR3 sequence: CASSSSGNSAGWKTQYF. The CDR3 bases are TGCGCCAGCAGCTCTAGCGGGAACTCCGCCGGGTGGAAGACCCAGTACTTC.

This clonotype came up many times. J is TRBJ2-5 and V is TRBV24-1, with no clear D. The CDR3 runs to 14 residues. The germline gives CDR1 KGHDR, CDR2 SFDVKD. V was clipped by 0 bases and J by 4 bases, with 8 bases between them. CDR3 in amino acids: CATSDLFEGETQYF. DNA of the CDR3: TGTGCCACCAGTGATTTGTTCGAAGGAGAGACCCAGTACTTC.

This chain joins TRBV19 and TRBJ2-7, with 9 bases that match TRBD1. CDR1 and CDR2 (germline): LNHDA, SQIVND (reference sequence). The CDR3 runs to 15 residues. V shed 2 bases and J 0 bases; nucleotides not matched to a gene: 2. In DNA, the CDR3 is TGTGCCAGTAGTATATTGGGACAGGGCTCCTACGAGCAGTACTTC. Translation gives CASSILGQGSYEQYF. Complete variable domain (other parts from reference TRBV19 and TRBJ2-7): DGGITQSPKYLFRKEGQNVTLSCEQNLNHDAMYWYRQDPGQGLRLIYYSQIVNDFQKGDIAEGYSVSREKKESFPLTVTSAQKNPTAFYLCASSILGQGSYEQYFGPGTRLTVT.

This clonotype occurred many times. The rearrangement joins TRBV12-3 or TRBV12-4 to TRBJ1-1; maybe TRBD1 (5 bases). V shed 3 bases and J shed 1 base, with 9 bases lying between them. This CDR3 is 14 amino acids long. DNA of the CDR3: TGTGCCAGCAGTTTCGACAGAACGAACACTGAAGCTTTCTTT. This gives the protein CASSFDRTNTEAFF.

The gene calls are TRBV5-1 and TRBJ1-1; D ambiguous. The length of the CDR3 is 14 residues. CDR1 is SGHRS, CDR2 YFSETQ, per germline. V was clipped by 3 bases and J by 1 base, with 10 bases between them. The CDR3 here is CASSWTRRNTEAFF. DNA for the CDR3: TGCGCCAGCAGCTGGACCAGAAGGAACACTGAAGCTTTCTTT.

This clonotype was seen ten or more times. The chain is built from TRBV11-2 and TRBJ1-3; D is unclear. CDR3 length equals 13 residues. Per the germline V gene, CDR1 is SGHAT and CDR2 is FQNNGV. V dropped 5 bases and J dropped 7 bases, with 12 bases sitting between them. CDR3 amino acids: CASSLPSRNTIYF. In nucleotides, the CDR3 is TGTGCCAGCAGCCTACCCTCGAGGAACACCATATATTTT.

For this clonotype: This may arise from a read error, as a much more abundant clone is one base away. The chain uses TRBV27 and TRBJ2-7; the match to TRBD1 covers 9 bases. This CDR3 is 14 amino acids long. Germline V gene data show CDR1 as MNHEY and CDR2 as SMNVEV (reference sequence). Here the CDR3 DNA reads TGTTCCAGCAAAGGGACAGGGAAATCCTACGAGCAGTACTTC. This gives the protein CSSKGTGKSYEQYF.

At least ten counts were recorded for this clonotype. The chain carries TRBV3-1 and TRBJ2-3; weak D call: TRBD2 (5 bases). Germline V gene sequence: CDR1 LGHDT, CDR2 YNNKEL (reference sequence). This CDR3 is built from 13 residues. Trimming pared 2 bases from V and 8 bases from J, leaving 11 bases between. The CDR3 DNA reads TGTGCCAGCAGCCAATTCTTAAGCGGTACGCAGTATTTT. Translating gives CASSQFLSGTQYF.

This clonotype was counted ten times or more. The V and J genes are TRBV28 and TRBJ2-7; D unclear. V was pared by 9 bases and J by 5 bases, with 11 bases between. Germline V gives CDR1 MDHEN, CDR2 SYDVKM. CDR3 size: 11 residues. For the CDR3, the DNA is TGTGCCAGTACGTCCACCGACGAGCAGTACTTC. Translation: CASTSTDEQYF.

This clonotype appeared many times. The CDR3 is CASSPRTENYGYTF. As DNA, the CDR3 is TGTGCCAGCAGTCCTCGGACAGAGAACTATGGCTACACCTTC. The chain combines TRBV28 with TRBJ1-2, with a weak D call TRBD1 (6 bases). Germline V gene sequence: CDR1 MDHEN, CDR2 SYDVKM. The CDR3 loop spans 14 amino acids. The V and J ends lost 5 bases and 2 bases respectively, with 12 bases between them.

V is TRBV15 and J is TRBJ1-1; tentatively, D is TRBD1 (5 bases). The germline V and J ends were trimmed by 4 bases and 8 bases, with 14 bases remaining between them. The CDR3 is 13 residues long. Germline V gene data show CDR1 as LNHNV and CDR2 as YYDKDF (reference sequence). Here the CDR3 reads CATSTKVGAEAFF. As DNA, the CDR3 is TGTGCCACCAGCACTAAAGTCGGGGCAGAAGCTTTCTTT. Looking up the rest from reference TRBV15 and TRBJ1-1 gives the full variable domain: DAMVIQNPRYQVTQFGKPVTLSCSQTLNHNVMYWYQQKSSQAPKLLFHYYDKDFNNEADTPDNFQSRRPNTSFCFLDIRSPGLGDTAMYLCATSTKVGAEAFFGQGTRLTVV.

The sample holds many counts of this clonotype. V usage is TRBV9 and J usage is TRBJ2-7; D possibly corresponds to TRBD2 (6 bases). This CDR3 region has 14 residues. Per the germline V gene, CDR1 is SGDLS and CDR2 is YYNGEE. V was shortened by 0 bases and J by 3 bases, with 10 bases between the two germline ends. The chain's CDR3 is CASSVEISGYEQYF. CDR3 coding DNA: TGTGCCAGCAGCGTAGAGATTAGCGGCTACGAGCAGTACTTC. Complete variable domain (other parts from reference TRBV9 and TRBJ2-7): DSGVTQTPKHLITATGQRVTLRCSPRSGDLSVYWYQQSLDQGLQFLIQYYNGEERAKGNILERFSAQQFPDLHSELNLSSLELGDSALYFCASSVEISGYEQYFGPGTRLTVT.

This clonotype was seen at least ten times. The chain employs TRBV11-2 and TRBJ2-2; no reliable D call. This CDR3 comprises 14 residues. Trimming shortened V by 2 bases and J by 6 bases, and 10 bases separated the two germline ends. Germline V lookup: CDR1 SGHAT, CDR2 FQNNGV. CDR3 residues: CASSLNSQAGELFF. The CDR3 DNA reads TGTGCCAGCAGCTTAAACAGTCAGGCCGGGGAGCTGTTTTTT.

CDR3 protein: CASSVTGGAETQYF. In DNA, the CDR3 is TGTGCCAGCAGCGTCACAGGGGGCGCAGAGACCCAGTACTTC. This chain uses TRBV9 with TRBJ2-5, with 9 bases matching TRBD1. The CDR3 loop spans 14 amino acids. Trimming took 2 bases from V and 4 from J; bases not matched to a gene: 3. The V gene's germline CDR1 is SGDLS and CDR2 YYNGEE.

This clonotype has at least ten counts. The rearrangement links TRBV7-2 to TRBJ1-5; TRBD1 is a possible D gene (6 bases). V was pared by 5 bases and J by 6 bases, with 14 bases between. Germline CDR1 and CDR2: SGHTA and FQGNSA. This CDR3 region has 14 residues. The CDR3 spells CASSPGTTLQPQHF. The CDR3 DNA follows: TGTGCCAGCAGCCCGGGGACAACCCTTCAGCCCCAGCATTTT.

This clonotype was counted many times. The rearrangement joins TRBV7-2 to TRBJ2-7; 8 bases align to TRBD1. Germline CDR1 SGHTA, CDR2 FQGNSA. J gave up 4 bases and V 5 bases, and 7 bases lay outside the gene matches. CDR3 length: 14 amino acids. The CDR3: CASSKQTGAYEQYF. DNA of the CDR3: TGTGCCAGCAGCAAGCAGACAGGGGCTTACGAGCAGTACTTC.

Judged by abundance, this clonotype is medium-sized (0.01 to 0.1%). This chain connects TRBV29-1 to TRBJ1-1; the D is unclear. V gave up 3 bases and J gave up 5 bases, with 7 bases separating them. CDR3 length equals 11 residues. Germline CDR1 is SQVTM and CDR2 is ANQGSEA. The CDR3 is CSVDRITEAFF. The CDR3 DNA sequence: TGCAGCGTTGACAGGATAACTGAAGCTTTCTTT.

V is TRBV7-9 and J is TRBJ2-3; TRBD1 aligns across 9 bases. Germline values: CDR1 SEHNR, CDR2 FQNEAQ (reference sequence). This CDR3 has 15 amino acids. V lost 6 bases, J lost 6 bases, and 10 bases stayed unmatched. CDR3 loop: CASRPGTGFSDTQYF. The CDR3 DNA reads TGTGCCAGCAGGCCCGGGACAGGGTTTTCGGATACGCAGTATTTT.

This clonotype appeared many times. The V call is TRBV20-1, the J call TRBJ2-3, with a weak D call TRBD1 (6 bases). Germline CDR1 reads DFQATT; CDR2 reads SNEGSKA (reference sequence). V was pared by 4 bases and J by 5 bases, with 10 bases between. The CDR3 runs 12 residues. Here the CDR3 reads CSATTGKDTQYF. CDR3 DNA sequence: TGCAGTGCTACCACAGGGAAAGATACGCAGTATTTT.

This clonotype was counted many times. The rearrangement uses TRBV5-1 and TRBJ2-1; 9 positions agree with TRBD1. The V and J ends lost 5 bases and 8 bases, in that order; junction bases with no gene match: 11. CDR1 and CDR2 from the germline V gene are SGHRS and YFSETQ. The CDR3 length is 15 residues. The CDR3 sequence is CASRYGTGRVYEQFF. CDR3 bases: TGCGCCAGCAGATACGGGACAGGGAGAGTCTATGAGCAGTTCTTC.

This clonotype was recorded many times. CDR3 protein: CASSPALSDEQFF. As DNA, the CDR3 is TGTGCCAGCAGTCCCGCCCTAAGCGATGAGCAGTTCTTC. The chain carries TRBV12-3 or TRBV12-4 and TRBJ2-1, with D unresolved. This CDR3 region has 13 residues. Trimming cost V 5 bases and J 8 bases, with 13 bases left between them.

Ten or more counts support this clonotype. This chain links TRBV15 with TRBJ2-1; the match to TRBD1 covers 11 bases. Germline lookup yields CDR1 LNHNV and CDR2 YYDKDF (reference sequence). Trimming took 0 bases from V and 5 from J; bases not matched to a gene: 6. This CDR3 spans 17 amino acids. CDR3: CATSRDIGTGGNNEQFF. The CDR3 region has the DNA TGTGCCACCAGCAGAGACATTGGGACAGGGGGTAACAATGAGCAGTTCTTC. Based on the CDR3 plus reference TRBV15 and TRBJ2-1, the full variable domain is DAMVIQNPRYQVTQFGKPVTLSCSQTLNHNVMYWYQQKSSQAPKLLFHYYDKDFNNEADTPDNFQSRRPNTSFCFLDIRSPGLGDTAMYLCATSRDIGTGGNNEQFFGPGTRLTVL.

This clonotype was detected many times. This rearrangement joins TRBV9 to TRBJ1-5, with TRBD1 identical over 7 bases. V shed 0 bases and J 3 bases; nucleotides not matched to a gene: 6. This CDR3 has 16 residues. Germline CDR1 SGDLS, CDR2 YYNGEE. The CDR3 DNA sequence: TGTGCCAGCAGCGTAGGGGTAGGGGGCGTCAATCAGCCCCAGCATTTT. Residues: CASSVGVGGVNQPQHF. Filled out from reference TRBV9 and TRBJ1-5, the complete variable domain reads DSGVTQTPKHLITATGQRVTLRCSPRSGDLSVYWYQQSLDQGLQFLIQYYNGEERAKGNILERFSAQQFPDLHSELNLSSLELGDSALYFCASSVGVGGVNQPQHFGDGTRLSIL.

This clonotype was recorded many times. The V call is TRBV2, the J call TRBJ2-3; unclear D gene. Germline CDR1 reads SNHLY; CDR2 reads FYNNEI. The CDR3 consists of 15 residues. Trimming cost V 6 bases and J 0 bases, with 13 bases left between them. CDR3 bases: TGTGCCAGCAGGAGCCGTTTCAGAAGCACAGATACGCAGTATTTT. Translating gives CASRSRFRSTDTQYF. Together with reference TRBV2 and TRBJ2-3, the CDR3 gives the full variable domain: EPEVTQTPSHQVTQMGQEVILRCVPISNHLYFYWYRQILGQKVEFLVSFYNNEISEKSEIFDDQFSVERPDGSNFTLKIRSTKLEDSAMYFCASRSRFRSTDTQYFGPGTRLTVL.